The 6 T cell receptor beta chains reported below all come from one sample, sequenced in a study of T cell repertoires in cytomegalovirus infection. Each CDR3 protein gets one entry after TCRdb re-called the reads with MiXCR. The sample records hundreds of thousands of distinct CDR3 sequences, approximately 31% being singletons. No antigen is known for these receptors. The sequenced sample was cultured CD8+ T cells from PBMCs, obtained from culture after CMV antigen stimulation. The receptors here all came from a human donor in good health (CMV status not recorded). Some clones in this sample may be carry-over from other donors' samples.

This clonotype was found a few times. The chain carries TRBV6-6 and TRBJ2-5; D is perhaps TRBD1 or TRBD2 (5 bases each). The length of the CDR3 is 12 residues. V was shortened by 10 bases and J by 5 bases, with 14 bases between the two germline ends. Germline assignment: CDR1 MNHNY and CDR2 SVGAGI (reference sequence). The CDR3 DNA is TGTGCCACCAGAGGGGATCGGGAGACCCAGTACTTC. This sequence encodes CATRGDRETQYF.

At least ten counts were recorded for this clonotype. This chain connects TRBV12-3 or TRBV12-4 to TRBJ1-5, with D possibly being TRBD1 (5 bases). Trimming pared 4 bases from V and 5 bases from J, leaving 9 bases between. The CDR3 runs to 13 residues. CDR3 region: CASSWGRDQPQHF. The CDR3 DNA follows: TGTGCCAGCAGTTGGGGACGAGATCAGCCCCAGCATTTT.

The sample holds a few counts of this clonotype. The CDR3 is CATSGTGGWEQYF. In DNA form, the CDR3 reads TGTGCCACTTCCGGGACAGGGGGCTGGGAGCAGTACTTC. The genes are TRBV19 and TRBJ2-7; 12 bases agree with TRBD1. The V gene's germline CDR1 is LNHDA and CDR2 SQIVND (reference sequence). Losses at the gene ends were 10 bases for V and 7 bases for J; bases not matched to a gene: 8. The CDR3 sequence is 13 residues long. Using reference TRBV19 and TRBJ2-7 for the parts outside the CDR3, the full variable domain is DGGITQSPKYLFRKEGQNVTLSCEQNLNHDAMYWYRQDPGQGLRLIYYSQIVNDFQKGDIAEGYSVSREKKESFPLTVTSAQKNPTAFYLCATSGTGGWEQYFGPGTRLTVT.

This clonotype was observed a few times. CDR3 region: CASSLIGAQETQYF. CDR3 DNA: TGTGCCAGCAGCTTGATAGGAGCCCAAGAGACCCAGTACTTC. The V gene is TRBV7-9, the J gene TRBJ2-5, with no clear D. Germline CDR1 and CDR2: SEHNR and FQNEAQ (reference sequence). Trimming shortened V by 3 bases and J by 1 base, and 9 bases separated the two germline ends. This CDR3 is built from 14 residues.

This clonotype has a single count. The chain carries TRBV23-1 and TRBJ1-5; tentatively, D is TRBD1 (6 bases). TRBV23-1 has ORF status, its function being uncertain. The CDR3 covers 17 residues. The ends were cut back, 7 bases at V and 7 bases at J, with 26 bases in the middle. The CDR3 DNA reads TGCGCCAGCACTTCAATCAGGAGGAGACAGGTCACCCAGCCCCAGCATTTT. Protein: CASTSIRRRQVTQPQHF.

This clonotype has just a few counts. The J gene is TRBJ2-1, the V gene TRBV5-6, with a tentative D call TRBD2 (6 bases). The CDR3 is 15 amino acids. V gave up 0 bases and J gave up 12 bases, with 19 bases separating them. From germline, CDR1 is SGHDT and CDR2 YYEEEE. The CDR3 here is CASSLEWRGEAWQFF. The DNA of the CDR3 is TGTGCCAGCAGCTTGGAATGGCGGGGAGAGGCTTGGCAGTTCTTC.